This T cell receptor beta chain was sequenced in a study of T-cell memory formation after mild COVID-19 (dated by TCRdb to the early 2020s). Study-wide context: TCR sequence clusters from the two donors were largely donor specific. In a couple of donors, T-cell clones that expanded and contracted after mild COVID-19 were tracked by sequencing TCRalpha and TCRbeta repertoires over time. The cohort comprised two young, previously healthy adult volunteers, one female and one male.

This clonotype was observed a handful of times. It has no known antigen specificity. Base quality data are lacking; no much larger clone is found one base away. Reads for this sample came from an Illumina NovaSeq 6000. TCRalpha and TCRbeta cDNA libraries were built by 5'RACE with constant-segment primers, adding sample barcodes and unique molecular identifiers. RNA was extracted from every sample with Trizol reagent. Amplification of the libraries took two PCR steps, and the second step added a second sample barcode plus Illumina TruSeq adapters. Libraries were sequenced on an Illumina NovaSeq with 2 x 150 bp paired-end reads. The authors' analysis ran thus. The reads were demultiplexed and collapsed into UMI-guided consensus sequences using migec v1.2.7. With mixcr v2.1.11, UMI consensuses were aligned to TRA and TRB V and J templates and assembled into clonotypes. Clonotypes were classified as expanded or contracted when called significant by both edgeR and NoisET, with noise models trained on biological replicates. For edgeR calls, the thresholds were a false discovery rate-adjusted p below 0.01 and a log2 fold-change of 1. As an exploratory analysis of dynamics, max-normalized trajectories of the 1000 most abundant clonotypes were examined with PCA combined with hierarchical clustering. Each responding clone was given a CD4 or CD8 phenotype based on the CD4+ and CD8+ repertoires, which had been sequenced separately. TCRdb trimmed the raw reads at Q25, called clones with MiXCR and kept productive beta chains. Merged by CDR3 protein, the rows form single entries marked with the most common genes and DNA. None of the V and J calls come from the authors' own analysis; TCRdb made them. This sample is represented by hundreds of thousands of distinct CDR3 sequences; roughly 15% of them were singletons. In total, the top ten clones hold 22% of the sample.

Overall study outcomes, separate from this receptor: Balanced CD4/CD8 phenotypes were observed for clones contracting from day 15 to 85, whereas a bias towards CD4+ was observed for a second wave of clones expanding from day 15 to 37. The second-wave clones that peaked on day 37 were not confirmed to be SARS-CoV-2 specific. Some responding clones were found in pre-infection memory, which suggests that pre-existing cross-reactive memory T cells took part in the SARS-CoV-2 response. The study included only a couple of mild cases, and larger cohorts that include severe cases with pre-infection samples were judged to be necessary. Contracting CD4+ clones appeared mostly in the CM and EM memory subsets, whereas CD8+ clones were enriched in EMRA.

V and J are trimmed by 6 bases and 7 bases, and the gene matches miss 8 bases of the junction. CDR1 DFQATT and CDR2 SNEGSKA were looked up in the germline V gene (reference sequence). The CDR3 runs 13 amino acids, cysteine and phenylalanine included. Only the CDR3 part of the read is kept: 39 bases, read in frame from the first base. Ficoll-Paque density gradient centrifugation was the method used to isolate PBMCs. The clonotype originates from a man aged 18 to 29 who had mild COVID-19 (a few samples of this study predate the infection). The sample titles of this study are shuffled in the database, so cell type and time point are left out; the donor was told from shared clones. Sequenced material: PBMCs or a T cell subset sorted from them (not recorded which). The chain is encoded by TRBV20-1 joined to TRBJ2-2; 7 bases in the middle match TRBD2. CDR3 sequence: CSAWSGEGGELFF. The DNA is TGCAGTGCCTGGTCGGGGGAGGGCGGGGAGCTGTTTTTT.